The 29 T cell receptor beta chains listed next were all sequenced from one sample in a study of identifying expanded T cells in peripheral blood. Assay: immunoSEQ multiplex PCR; the TCRdb copy retains only in-frame clones and omits some. Of some 75,000 clones in the sample, 90% are singletons; the top ten hold roughly 3%. The sequenced sample consisted of blood. Receptor source: a person between 18 and 70 years old in good health.

The chain links TRBV19 to TRBJ1-1; 10 bases are shared with TRBD1. Germline V CDR1 and CDR2: LNHDA, SQIVND (reference sequence). The length of the CDR3 is 15 residues. V lost 3 bases, J lost 5 bases, and 6 bases stayed unmatched. Written as DNA, the CDR3 is TGTGCCAGTAGTATTAGGACAGGGGGTGGTACTGAAGCTTTCTTT. This sequence encodes CASSIRTGGGTEAFF. Supplemented by reference TRBV19 and TRBJ1-1, the full variable domain reads DGGITQSPKYLFRKEGQNVTLSCEQNLNHDAMYWYRQDPGQGLRLIYYSQIVNDFQKGDIAEGYSVSREKKESFPLTVTSAQKNPTAFYLCASSIRTGGGTEAFFGQGTRLTVV.

The chain has TRBV9 and TRBJ2-7; possible D gene TRBD1, 7 bases. Per the germline V gene, CDR1 is SGDLS and CDR2 is YYNGEE. This CDR3 is 15 amino acids long. V lost 4 bases and J lost 4, with 18 bases in between. The CDR3 loop reads CASSLFDRAGYEQYF. CDR3 in DNA: TGTGCCAGCAGCTTATTTGACAGGGCGGGATACGAGCAGTACTTC. The full variable domain, its missing parts supplied by reference TRBV9 and TRBJ2-7, is DSGVTQTPKHLITATGQRVTLRCSPRSGDLSVYWYQQSLDQGLQFLIQYYNGEERAKGNILERFSAQQFPDLHSELNLSSLELGDSALYFCASSLFDRAGYEQYFGPGTRLTVT.

The chain links TRBV19 to TRBJ1-2, with D maybe TRBD1 (5 bases). Germline CDR1 LNHDA, CDR2 SQIVND (reference sequence). This CDR3 is 14 amino acids long. V lost 5 bases and J lost 3, with 13 bases in between. The CDR3 DNA is TGTGCCAGTAGTGCGACAGCACCATACTATGGCTACACCTTC. Translating it yields CASSATAPYYGYTF.

V is TRBV25-1 and J is TRBJ2-3; D uncertain. This CDR3 has 14 residues. Germline assignment: CDR1 MGHDK and CDR2 SYGVNS. Deletions cut 3 bases from V and 4 bases from J, with 11 bases between. The chain's CDR3 is CASSERMLADTQYF. CDR3 coding DNA: TGTGCCAGCAGTGAGCGGATGTTGGCAGATACGCAGTATTTT.

In DNA, the CDR3 is TGCAGCGTTGAAGTTCCAGCTACCGTATACAATGAGCAGTTCTTC. As protein: CSVEVPATVYNEQFF. The gene calls are TRBV29-1 and TRBJ2-1; unclear D gene. The CDR3 runs 15 residues. The ends were cut back, 1 base at V and 4 bases at J, with 14 bases in the middle. Germline V gene data show CDR1 as SQVTM and CDR2 as ANQGSEA.

This rearrangement joins TRBV29-1 to TRBJ1-4; D remains unclear. V lost 4 bases and J 6 bases, leaving 15 bases between the germline ends. The CDR3 length is 14 residues. Germline assignment: CDR1 SQVTM and CDR2 ANQGSEA. The chain's CDR3 is CSVGGPGRDEKLFF. Here the CDR3 DNA reads TGCAGCGTTGGAGGTCCAGGCCGAGATGAAAAACTGTTTTTT.

The chain uses TRBV7-2 and TRBJ2-7; 11 nucleotides align to TRBD2. The CDR3 is 15 residues long. V shed 0 bases, J shed 3 bases, and the junction held 1 base outside the gene matches. Germline V gene data show CDR1 as SGHTA and CDR2 as FQGNSA. The CDR3 reads CASSLASGGVYEQYF. CDR3 nucleotide sequence: TGTGCCAGCAGCTTAGCTAGCGGGGGGGTCTACGAGCAGTACTTC.

The rearrangement joins TRBV29-1 to TRBJ1-2; 12 positions agree with TRBD1. This CDR3 spans 16 amino acids. J lost 7 bases, V lost 6 bases, and 15 bases had no gene match. Germline loops: CDR1 SQVTM, CDR2 ANQGSEA. In DNA, the CDR3 is TGCAGCGTCCCTCGGGGGACAGGGGGCGCCGAGGGTGGCTACACCTTC. It yields the protein CSVPRGTGGAEGGYTF.

The chain recombines TRBV28 with TRBJ2-7; D not resolved. The CDR3 is 13 residues long. V lost 3 bases and J lost 2, with 8 bases in between. Germline CDR1 and CDR2: MDHEN and SYDVKM. Written as DNA, the CDR3 is TGTGCCAGCAGTTTGGCAGTAACCTACGAGCAGTACTTC. Amino acids: CASSLAVTYEQYF.

The rearrangement uses TRBV6-6 and TRBJ1-4; D remains ambiguous. The V end lost 8 bases, the J end lost 0 bases, and 4 bases lay between the germline ends. The CDR3 has 12 amino acids. Germline lookup yields CDR1 MNHNY and CDR2 SVGAGI (reference sequence). As DNA, the CDR3 is TGTGCCAGCGGACCAACTAATGAAAAACTGTTTTTT. Amino acid sequence: CASGPTNEKLFF.

The gene calls are TRBV5-6 and TRBJ1-4, with D hard to call. V was cut by 0 bases and J by 7 bases, with 10 bases left in between. Germline CDR1 reads SGHDT; CDR2 reads YYEEEE. The CDR3 is 14 residues long. CDR3 DNA sequence: TGTGCCAGCAGCTTGGGAGGTTTGAGTGAAAAACTGTTTTTT. Translated, it gives CASSLGGLSEKLFF. The full variable domain, completed using reference TRBV5-6 and TRBJ1-4, is DAGVTQSPTHLIKTRGQQVTLRCSPKSGHDTVSWYQQALGQGPQFIFQYYEEEERQRGNFPDRFSGHQFPNYSSELNVNALLLGDSALYLCASSLGGLSEKLFFGSGTQLSVL.

Only a few counts were recorded for this clone. J is TRBJ1-5 and V is TRBV30, with no clear D. Trimming pared 0 bases from V and 4 bases from J, leaving 7 bases between. Germline V gene lookup returns CDR1 GTSNPN and CDR2 SVGIG (reference sequence). There are 13 residues in the CDR3. The CDR3 region has the DNA TGTGCCTGGAGTGTACAAGGGAATCAGCCCCAGCATTTT. It codes for CAWSVQGNQPQHF.

The J gene is TRBJ2-1, the V gene TRBV27; the D is unclear. CDR1 is MNHEY, CDR2 SMNVEV, per germline (reference sequence). V lost 3 bases to trimming and J lost 2 bases, with 5 bases between them. This CDR3 comprises 13 residues. CDR3 sequence (DNA): TGTGCCAGCAGTTTCCGGGCCTACAATGAGCAGTTCTTC. As protein: CASSFRAYNEQFF.

This clone was recorded once. The genes are TRBV20-1 and TRBJ1-2; D is unclear. Germline V gene sequence: CDR1 DFQATT, CDR2 SNEGSKA (reference sequence). With 8 bases removed from V and 0 bases from J, the gap between germline ends came to 7 bases. CDR3 length: 11 amino acids. CDR3 DNA: TGCAGTACCCAGCCTAACTATGGCTACACCTTC. Residues: CSTQPNYGYTF.

V is TRBV11-2 and J is TRBJ1-2, with no clear D. CDR1 and CDR2 from the germline V gene are SGHAT and FQNNGV. V lost 3 bases to trimming and J lost 0 bases, with 8 bases between them. This CDR3 comprises 14 residues. The CDR3 protein is CASSFTTANYGYTF. CDR3 sequence (DNA): TGTGCCAGCAGCTTCACAACTGCTAACTATGGCTACACCTTC.

The chain has TRBV11-2 and TRBJ2-1; TRBD1 matches 9 bases. This CDR3 comprises 13 residues. Germline values: CDR1 SGHAT, CDR2 FQNNGV. V lost 4 bases and J lost 10; bases outside the gene matches: 5. CDR3 DNA: TGTGCCAGCAGCTGGGACAGGGAGGGGGAGCAGTTCTTC. This codes for CASSWDREGEQFF.

The rearrangement joins TRBV21-1 to TRBJ1-3; the D call in the table, TRBD1, was not verified against the DNA. TRBV21-1 is a recognized pseudogene. The CDR3 runs 17 residues. This CDR3 is CASSRGVPGGSGNTIYF. The DNA for the CDR3 is TGTGCCAGCAGCAGGGGAGTGCCAGGGGGCTCTGGAAACACCATATATTTT.

This chain joins TRBV7-2 and TRBJ2-1; 8 bases are shared with TRBD2. CDR3 length: 14 amino acids. Trimming cost V 1 base and J 8 bases; bases outside gene matches: 4. Germline V gives CDR1 SGHTA, CDR2 FQGNSA. CDR3 bases: TGTGCCAGCAGCTTAGGTAGCGGGAACGATGAGCAGTTCTTC. Residues: CASSLGSGNDEQFF.

V and J are TRBV30 and TRBJ1-6; 8 bases map to TRBD1. Germline CDR1 GTSNPN, CDR2 SVGIG (reference sequence). The ends lost 2 bases at V and 10 bases at J; junction bases unmatched: 19. The CDR3 spans 18 residues. The CDR3 here is CAWSQDRERYDDESPLHF. The CDR3 coding sequence is TGTGCCTGGAGTCAGGACAGGGAACGGTATGACGATGAGTCACCCCTCCACTTT.

The V and J genes are TRBV11-3 and TRBJ2-2; D gene uncertain. The CDR3 is 13 residues long. Trimming pared 0 bases from V and 8 bases from J, leaving 7 bases between. The V gene's germline CDR1 is SGHNT and CDR2 YENEEA. The CDR3: CASSLDGAGELFF. DNA for the CDR3: TGTGCCAGCAGCTTAGATGGAGCGGGGGAGCTGTTTTTT.

V is TRBV25-1 and J is TRBJ2-3; D not resolved. CDR1 is MGHDK and CDR2 is SYGVNS in the germline V gene. The V end was cut by 3 bases, the J end by 2 bases, with 15 bases between. The CDR3 contains 16 residues. The CDR3 is CASSEGSFLDTDTQYF. CDR3 bases: TGTGCCAGCAGTGAGGGATCATTCCTAGACACAGATACGCAGTATTTT.

The J gene is TRBJ2-3, the V gene TRBV5-4; TRBD1 agrees at 8 bases. J lost 4 bases, V lost 3 bases, and 7 bases had no gene match. The CDR3 loop spans 15 amino acids. The germline gives CDR1 SGHNT, CDR2 YYREEE (reference sequence). The CDR3 sequence: CASSSSRGPADTQYF. The CDR3 DNA sequence: TGTGCCAGCAGCTCCTCCAGGGGGCCTGCAGATACGCAGTATTTT.

V is TRBV5-5 and J is TRBJ2-3; 9 bases line up with TRBD1. The CDR3 loop spans 15 amino acids. Germline CDR1 is SGHKS and CDR2 is YYEKEE (reference sequence). The V and J ends lost 4 bases and 4 bases, in that order; junction bases with no gene match: 7. The CDR3 region is CASSLTGGGADTQYF. In nucleotides, the CDR3 is TGTGCCAGCAGCCTGACAGGGGGTGGCGCAGATACGCAGTATTTT.

This clone came up once. The chain combines TRBV19 with TRBJ1-2, with D perhaps matching TRBD1 (6 bases). The germline V gene has CDR1 LNHDA and CDR2 SQIVND (reference sequence). Trimming shortened V by 5 bases and J by 4 bases, and 11 bases separated the two germline ends. The CDR3 contains 13 residues. The CDR3 coding sequence is TGTGCCAGTAGTCTCCAGGGGTCCTATGGCTACACCTTC. Its translation is CASSLQGSYGYTF.

The chain recombines TRBV30 with TRBJ1-6; the D is unclear. The CDR3 is made up of 16 amino acids. V was clipped by 2 bases and J by 4 bases, with 15 bases between them. The germline gives CDR1 GTSNPN, CDR2 SVGIG (reference sequence). CDR3 region: CAWSPPRADYNSPLHF. Written as DNA, the CDR3 is TGTGCCTGGAGTCCCCCGAGGGCAGATTATAATTCACCCCTCCACTTT.

This sequence joins TRBV2 and TRBJ2-4; 7 nucleotides match TRBD1. Per germline, CDR1 SNHLY and CDR2 FYNNEI. The CDR3 has 15 residues. V dropped 8 bases and J dropped 1; count of bases not matched to a gene: 8. The CDR3 sequence is CASGNRQGAKNIQYF. CDR3 DNA: TGTGCCAGCGGAAATAGACAGGGTGCCAAAAACATTCAGTACTTC. Full variable domain (remainder filled in from reference TRBV2 and TRBJ2-4): EPEVTQTPSHQVTQMGQEVILRCVPISNHLYFYWYRQILGQKVEFLVSFYNNEISEKSEIFDDQFSVERPDGSNFTLKIRSTKLEDSAMYFCASGNRQGAKNIQYFGAGTRLSVL.

This clone has only a few counts. This chain uses TRBV13 with TRBJ2-1; TRBD2 aligns across 11 bases. The germline CDR1 and CDR2 sequences are PRHDT and FYEKMQ (reference sequence). This CDR3 has 20 amino acids. The V gene end was trimmed by 7 bases and the J gene end by 3 bases; junction bases not matched to a gene: 20. CDR3 loop: CASMLTGLAERPPDYNEQFF. DNA of the CDR3: TGTGCCAGCATGTTAACGGGACTAGCGGAACGACCGCCAGACTACAATGAGCAGTTCTTC.

The chain combines TRBV27 with TRBJ2-3; D gene ambiguous. V gave up 6 bases and J gave up 0 bases, with 13 bases separating them. This CDR3 contains 15 residues. The germline V gene encodes CDR1 MNHEY and CDR2 SMNVEV (reference sequence). CDR3 nucleotide sequence: TGTGCCAGCAGACGGAGCGCGTCCAGCACAGATACGCAGTATTTT. Encoded protein: CASRRSASSTDTQYF.

J is TRBJ2-2 and V is TRBV27; D is unresolved. Germline CDR1 MNHEY, CDR2 SMNVEV (reference sequence). This CDR3 has 17 amino acids. Trimming cost V 3 bases and J 4 bases, with 18 bases left between them. The CDR3 loop is CASSLARATSGTGELFF. Written as DNA, the CDR3 is TGTGCCAGCAGTTTGGCGAGAGCTACGTCGGGCACCGGGGAGCTGTTTTTT.